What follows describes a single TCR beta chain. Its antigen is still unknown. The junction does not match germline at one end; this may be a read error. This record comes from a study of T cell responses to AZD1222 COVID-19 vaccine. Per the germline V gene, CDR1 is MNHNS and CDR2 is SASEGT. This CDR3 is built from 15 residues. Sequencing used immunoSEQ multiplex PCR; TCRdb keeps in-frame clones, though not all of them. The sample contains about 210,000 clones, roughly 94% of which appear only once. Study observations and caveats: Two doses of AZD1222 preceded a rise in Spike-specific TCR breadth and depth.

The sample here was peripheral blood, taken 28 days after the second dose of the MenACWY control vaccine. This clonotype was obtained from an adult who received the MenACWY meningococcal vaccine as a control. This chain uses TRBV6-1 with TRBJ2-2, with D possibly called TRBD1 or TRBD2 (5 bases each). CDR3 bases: TGTGCCAGCAGGGAAGGATGGGGGAGCACCGGGGAGCTGTTTTTT. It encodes CASREGWGSTGELFF.